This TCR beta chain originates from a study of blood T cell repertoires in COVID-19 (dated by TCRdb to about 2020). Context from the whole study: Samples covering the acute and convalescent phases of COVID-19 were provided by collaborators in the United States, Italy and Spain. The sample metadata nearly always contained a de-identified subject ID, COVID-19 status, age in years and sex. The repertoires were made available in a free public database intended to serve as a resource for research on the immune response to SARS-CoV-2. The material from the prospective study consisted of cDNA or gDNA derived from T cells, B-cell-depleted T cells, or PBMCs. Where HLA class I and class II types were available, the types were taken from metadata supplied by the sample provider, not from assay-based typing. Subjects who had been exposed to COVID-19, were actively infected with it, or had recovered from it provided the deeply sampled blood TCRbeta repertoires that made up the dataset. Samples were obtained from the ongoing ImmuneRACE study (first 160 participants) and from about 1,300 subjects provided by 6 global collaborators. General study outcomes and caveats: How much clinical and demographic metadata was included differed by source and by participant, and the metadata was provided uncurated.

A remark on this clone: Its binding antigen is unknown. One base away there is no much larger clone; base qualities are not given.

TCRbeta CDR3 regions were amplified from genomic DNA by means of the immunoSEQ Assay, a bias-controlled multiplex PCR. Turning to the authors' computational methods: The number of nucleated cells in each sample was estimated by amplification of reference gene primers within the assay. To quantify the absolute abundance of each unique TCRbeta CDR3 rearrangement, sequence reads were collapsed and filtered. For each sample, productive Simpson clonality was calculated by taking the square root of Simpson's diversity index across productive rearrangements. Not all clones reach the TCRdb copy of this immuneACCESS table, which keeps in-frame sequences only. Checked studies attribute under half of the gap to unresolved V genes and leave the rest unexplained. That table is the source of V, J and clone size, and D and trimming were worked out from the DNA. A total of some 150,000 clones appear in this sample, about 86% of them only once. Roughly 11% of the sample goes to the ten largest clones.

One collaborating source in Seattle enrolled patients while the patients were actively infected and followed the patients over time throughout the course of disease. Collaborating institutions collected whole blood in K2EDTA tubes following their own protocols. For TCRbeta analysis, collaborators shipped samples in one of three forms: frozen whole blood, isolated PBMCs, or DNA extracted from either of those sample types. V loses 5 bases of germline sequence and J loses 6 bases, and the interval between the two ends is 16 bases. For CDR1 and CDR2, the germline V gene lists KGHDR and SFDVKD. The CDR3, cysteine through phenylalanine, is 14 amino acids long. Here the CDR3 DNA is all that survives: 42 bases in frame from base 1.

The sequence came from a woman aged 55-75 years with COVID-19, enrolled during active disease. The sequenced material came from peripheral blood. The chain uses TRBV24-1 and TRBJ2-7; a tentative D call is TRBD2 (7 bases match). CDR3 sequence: CATSAGGAYREQYF. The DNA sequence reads TGTGCCACCAGTGCTGGGGGGGCTTACCGCGAGCAGTACTTC.